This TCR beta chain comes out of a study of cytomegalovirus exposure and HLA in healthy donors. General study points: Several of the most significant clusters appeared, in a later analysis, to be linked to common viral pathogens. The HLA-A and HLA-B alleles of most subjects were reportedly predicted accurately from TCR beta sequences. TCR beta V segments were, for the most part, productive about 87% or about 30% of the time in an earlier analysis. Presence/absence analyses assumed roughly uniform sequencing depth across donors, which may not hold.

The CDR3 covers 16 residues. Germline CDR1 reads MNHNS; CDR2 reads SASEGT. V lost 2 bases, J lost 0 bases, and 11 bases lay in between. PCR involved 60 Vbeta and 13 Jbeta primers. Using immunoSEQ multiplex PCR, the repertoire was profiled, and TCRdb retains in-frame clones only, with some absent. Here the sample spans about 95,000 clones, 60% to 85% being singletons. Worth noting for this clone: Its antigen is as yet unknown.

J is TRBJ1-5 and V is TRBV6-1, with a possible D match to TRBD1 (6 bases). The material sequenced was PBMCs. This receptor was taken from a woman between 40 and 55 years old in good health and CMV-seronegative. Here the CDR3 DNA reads TGTGCCAGCAGTGAAAGGGGGGGATATAGCAATCAGCCCCAGCATTTT. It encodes CASSERGGYSNQPQHF.